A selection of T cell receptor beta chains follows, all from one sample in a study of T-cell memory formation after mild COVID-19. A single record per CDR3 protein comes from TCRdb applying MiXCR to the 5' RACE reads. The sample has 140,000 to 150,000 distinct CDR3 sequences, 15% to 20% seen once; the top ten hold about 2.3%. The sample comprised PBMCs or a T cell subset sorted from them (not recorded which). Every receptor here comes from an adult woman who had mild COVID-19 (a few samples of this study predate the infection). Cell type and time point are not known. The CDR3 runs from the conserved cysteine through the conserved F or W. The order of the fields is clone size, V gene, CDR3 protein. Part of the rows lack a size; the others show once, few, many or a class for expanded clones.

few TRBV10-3 CAISGGGQDEKLFF
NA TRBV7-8 CASSFRRIFQETQYF
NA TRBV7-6 CASSPRGFTEAFF
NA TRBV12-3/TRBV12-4 CASSLPTGAFNSPLHF
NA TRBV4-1 CASGTGGAGTEAFF
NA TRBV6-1 CASSEKSSGADTQYF
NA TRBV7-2 CASSSRGRAPWTEQFF
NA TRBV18 CASSQAGGSYNEQFF
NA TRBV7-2 CASGGYNTGELFF
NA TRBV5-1 CASRRSSIQETQYF
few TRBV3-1 CASSAHTGGGELFF
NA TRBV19 CASSRDSTAYEQYF
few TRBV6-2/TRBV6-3 CASSYPPGRPGLAAWGQSSYEQYF
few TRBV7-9 CASSLRQGPTGELFF
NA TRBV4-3 CASSQGRTDTQYF
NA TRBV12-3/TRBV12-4 CASSSLQGLKTQYF
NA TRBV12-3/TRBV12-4 CASRETGMNTEAFF
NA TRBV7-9 CATPTSGELFF
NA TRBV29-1 CSVVGGASSYEQYF
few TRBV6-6 CASSYSQGSYEQYF
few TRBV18 CASSPSGNYGYTF
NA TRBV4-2 CASSQGQGWAEAFF
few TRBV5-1 CASSFLSVGDGREQYF
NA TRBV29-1 CSVVGPWGTEALF
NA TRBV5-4 CASSPPSGGYGYTF
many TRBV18 CASSPPGPRKEQYF
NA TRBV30 CAWSGGTSSYNEQFF
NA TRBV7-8 CASSLAGKGLVGNEQFF
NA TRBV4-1 CASSLSAGTGREQYF
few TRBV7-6 CASSLTGGQTQYF
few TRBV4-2 CASSPIAGGDSYEQYF
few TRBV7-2 CASSLSRDNEQFF
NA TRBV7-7 CASSLELQTSVGEQYF
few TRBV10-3 CATSRGGLAGDTQYF
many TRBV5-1 CASSVKRQGRETQYF
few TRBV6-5 CASNAGGEQFF
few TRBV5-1 CASSSGHTTDNTEAFF
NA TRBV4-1 CASSQGRGGGTEAFF
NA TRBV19 CASSTYRGNYGYTF
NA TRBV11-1 CASSRGGNSGNNEQFF
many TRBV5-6 CASSLWGQGVPSSYEQYF
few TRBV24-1 CATGLSGVNEQFF